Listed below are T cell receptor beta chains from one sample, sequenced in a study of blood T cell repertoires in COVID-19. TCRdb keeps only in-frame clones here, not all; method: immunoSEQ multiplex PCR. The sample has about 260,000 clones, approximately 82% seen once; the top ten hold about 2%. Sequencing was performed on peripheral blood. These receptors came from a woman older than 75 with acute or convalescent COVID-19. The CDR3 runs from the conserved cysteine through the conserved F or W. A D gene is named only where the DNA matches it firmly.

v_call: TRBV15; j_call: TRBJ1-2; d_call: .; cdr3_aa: CATSTETGGRYGYTF
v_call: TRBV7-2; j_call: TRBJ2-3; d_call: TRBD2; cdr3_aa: CASSTDRSGATDTQYF
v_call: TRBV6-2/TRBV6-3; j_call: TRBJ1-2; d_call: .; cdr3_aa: CASSYDRNYGYTF
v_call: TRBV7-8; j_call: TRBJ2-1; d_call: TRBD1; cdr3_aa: CASSPATGDNEQFF
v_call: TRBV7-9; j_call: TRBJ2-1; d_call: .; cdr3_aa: CASSQTSSVASNEQFF
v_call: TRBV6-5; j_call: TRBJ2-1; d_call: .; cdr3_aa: CASTRARRGNEQFF
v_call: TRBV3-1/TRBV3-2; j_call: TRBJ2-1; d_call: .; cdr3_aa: CASRGDRRGGISSYNEQFF
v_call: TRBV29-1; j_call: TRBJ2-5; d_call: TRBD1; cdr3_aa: CSVERDRLRETQYF
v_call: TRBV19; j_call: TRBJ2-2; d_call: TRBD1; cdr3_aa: CASKRQGAENTGELFF
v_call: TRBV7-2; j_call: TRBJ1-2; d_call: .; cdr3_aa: CASSLGREGGNYGYTF
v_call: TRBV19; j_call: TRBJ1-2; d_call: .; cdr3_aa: CASSNRYYGYTF
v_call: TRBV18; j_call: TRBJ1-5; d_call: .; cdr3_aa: CASSPPSNNQPQHF
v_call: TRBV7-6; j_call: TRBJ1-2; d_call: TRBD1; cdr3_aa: CASSLASDRGNGYTF
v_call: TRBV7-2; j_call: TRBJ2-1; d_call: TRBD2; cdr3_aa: CASSLAPGLATKSSYNEQFF
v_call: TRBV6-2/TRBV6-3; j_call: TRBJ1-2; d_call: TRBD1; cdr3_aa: CASSGTVYGYTF
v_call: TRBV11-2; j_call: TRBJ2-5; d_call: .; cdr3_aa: CASSLGSTSQGETQYF
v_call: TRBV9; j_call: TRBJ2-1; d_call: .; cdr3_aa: CASSVELKRNNEQFF
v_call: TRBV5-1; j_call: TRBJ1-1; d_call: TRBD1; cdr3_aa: CASSSDGQGRNTEAFF
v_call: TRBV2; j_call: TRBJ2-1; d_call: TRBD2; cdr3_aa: CASSKLAGGPGNEQFF
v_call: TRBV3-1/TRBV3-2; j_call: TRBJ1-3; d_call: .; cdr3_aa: CASSLRPGGGNTIYF
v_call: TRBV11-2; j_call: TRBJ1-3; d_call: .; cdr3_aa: CASSRDITIYF
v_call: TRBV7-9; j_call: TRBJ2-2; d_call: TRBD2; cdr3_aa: CASSYTSGSWTGELFF
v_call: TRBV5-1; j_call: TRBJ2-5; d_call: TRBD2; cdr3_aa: CASSSTGTSPQETQYF
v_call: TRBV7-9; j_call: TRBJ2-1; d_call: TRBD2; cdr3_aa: CASSLRGEPPYNEQFF
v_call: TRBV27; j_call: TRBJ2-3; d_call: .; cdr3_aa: CASSFYRGTDTQYF
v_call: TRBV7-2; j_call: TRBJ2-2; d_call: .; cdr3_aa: CASSSDFSTGELFF